The 10 T cell receptor beta chains below come from one sample, sequenced in a study of blood T cell repertoires in COVID-19. Sequencing used immunoSEQ multiplex PCR; TCRdb keeps in-frame clones, though not all of them. Of 310,000 or so clones detected, more than 85% appear once; the ten largest clones hold 1.3%. Sequences were obtained from peripheral blood. The receptors originated from a man between 65 and 85 years old with acute or convalescent COVID-19.

The chain joins TRBV28 to TRBJ1-6, with D unresolved. In germline, CDR1 is MDHEN, CDR2 SYDVKM. There are 17 residues in the CDR3. Trimming pared 4 bases from V and 6 bases from J, leaving 19 bases between. CDR3 nucleotides: TGTGCCAGCAGTTCATACGCCGCTCAGGCCCTTAATTCACCCCTCCACTTT. This gives the protein CASSSYAAQALNSPLHF.

This clone occurred once. The V gene is TRBV10-3, the J gene TRBJ2-7, with D unclear. V was clipped by 0 bases and J by 1 base, with 10 bases between them. The CDR3 sequence is 15 residues long. CDR1 is ENHRY and CDR2 is SYGVKD in the germline V gene. This CDR3 is CAISESGIGSYEQYF. The CDR3 DNA is TGTGCCATCAGTGAGTCGGGCATAGGATCCTACGAGCAGTACTTC.

The rearrangement uses TRBV5-8 and TRBJ2-3; D not certain. Germline CDR1 reads SGHTS; CDR2 reads YDEGEE. V was cut by 0 bases and J by 9 bases, with 5 bases left in between. The length of the CDR3 is 11 residues. The CDR3 reads CASSLARTQYF. CDR3 DNA: TGTGCCAGCAGCTTGGCCAGGACGCAGTATTTT.

The chain employs TRBV19 and TRBJ1-6; a weak D match, TRBD1 (5 bases). Between the trimmed V and J ends, which lost 4 bases and 0 bases, there was a span of 7 bases. The CDR3 spans 15 residues. The germline V gene encodes CDR1 LNHDA and CDR2 SQIVND (reference sequence). This CDR3 reads CASSSRASYNSPLHF. CDR3 coding DNA: TGTGCCAGTAGTAGCAGGGCCTCCTATAATTCACCCCTCCACTTT.

The chain links TRBV28 to TRBJ1-1; D may be TRBD1 (5 bases). V dropped 4 bases and J dropped 2 bases, with 17 bases sitting between them. CDR1 and CDR2 from the germline V gene are MDHEN and SYDVKM. The CDR3 extends over 16 amino acids. The CDR3 protein is CASSSGGTRGNTEAFF. In nucleotides, the CDR3 is TGTGCCAGCAGTTCGGGGGGGACGAGGGGAAACACTGAAGCTTTCTTT.

V and J are TRBV10-3 and TRBJ2-3; TRBD2 might be the D (6 bases). In germline, CDR1 is ENHRY, CDR2 SYGVKD. This CDR3 has 14 residues. Trimming left V 6 bases short and J 0 bases short, with 10 bases between. CDR3 nucleotide sequence: TGTGCCATCAGGCGGGACCCAAGCACAGATACGCAGTATTTT. It specifies CAIRRDPSTDTQYF.

This clone was recorded once. The chain uses TRBV6-5 and TRBJ2-5; D might be TRBD1 (7 bases). The CDR3 runs 14 residues. Looked up from germline, CDR1 is MNHEY and CDR2 is SVGAGI. The V end was cut by 5 bases, the J end by 2 bases, with 12 bases between. CDR3 sequence: CASSRETGQETQYF. The CDR3 DNA follows: TGTGCCAGCAGTCGGGAGACAGGGCAAGAGACCCAGTACTTC.

The gene calls are TRBV2 and TRBJ2-6; D uncertain. Between the trimmed V and J ends, which lost 0 bases and 0 bases, there was a span of 6 bases. The CDR3 is 16 residues long. Germline V gene lookup returns CDR1 SNHLY and CDR2 FYNNEI. Written as DNA, the CDR3 is TGTGCCAGCAGTGAAGCCTCCCGCTCTGGGGCCAACGTCCTGACTTTC. Protein product: CASSEASRSGANVLTF.

This clone showed up just once. Other DNA sequences in the sample encode the same CDR3. The gene calls are TRBV2 and TRBJ2-7; TRBD2 might be the D (6 bases). Germline values: CDR1 SNHLY, CDR2 FYNNEI. V was trimmed by 6 bases and J by 1 base, leaving 13 bases between them. This CDR3 is built from 14 residues. The CDR3 DNA reads as TGTGCCAGCAGCCGGACTGGGGGGTCCTACGAGCAGTACTTC. It is translated as CASSRTGGSYEQYF.

Here the CDR3 DNA reads TGTGCCAGCAGTTTAGGGCCCCATCCAAACACCATATATTTT. Protein product: CASSLGPHPNTIYF. The chain employs TRBV27 and TRBJ1-3; D is undetermined. The V end lost 2 bases, the J end lost 6 bases, and 11 bases lay between the germline ends. The CDR3 totals 14 residues. The germline gives CDR1 MNHEY, CDR2 SMNVEV (reference sequence).